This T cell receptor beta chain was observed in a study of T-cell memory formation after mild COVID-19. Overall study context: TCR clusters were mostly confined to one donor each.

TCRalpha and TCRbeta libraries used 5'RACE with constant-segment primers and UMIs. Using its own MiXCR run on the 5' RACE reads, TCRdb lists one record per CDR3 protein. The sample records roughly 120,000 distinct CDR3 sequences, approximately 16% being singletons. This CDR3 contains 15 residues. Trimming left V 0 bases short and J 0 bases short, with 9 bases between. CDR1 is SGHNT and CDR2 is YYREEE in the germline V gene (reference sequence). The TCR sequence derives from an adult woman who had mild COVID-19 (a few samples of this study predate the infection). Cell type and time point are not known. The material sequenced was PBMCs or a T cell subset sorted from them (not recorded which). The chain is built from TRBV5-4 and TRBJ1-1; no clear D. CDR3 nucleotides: TGTGCCAGCAGCTTGGGTGGAGTACTGAACACTGAAGCTTTCTTT. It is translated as CASSLGGVLNTEAFF.